Shown below are 30 T cell receptor beta chains from a single sample sequenced in a study of tumor-infiltrating lymphocytes in primary liver carcinoma. Total RNA and DNA came together from around 20-30 mg of bulk tissue without cell sorting. Reverse transcription of 500 ng total RNA with a constant-region primer produced TCR beta cDNA. Slightly modified ARM-PCR served as the procedure for the TCR beta libraries. These libraries came from three rounds of nested multiplex PCR. Rounds one and two of PCR, each of roughly 11 cycles, were primed with TRBV1-TRBV30 forward primers and a C-beta reverse primer. TCRdb reprocessed the multiplex PCR reads via MiXCR and lists one record per CDR3 protein. The sample lists roughly 80,000 distinct CDR3 sequences, 69% occurring once. The sequencing input was tumor-adjacent normal liver tissue. The source of these receptors is a man aged 40-55 years with primary liver carcinoma and hepatitis B virus infection.

With respect to this clonotype: A read error may account for a junction end that differs from germline. The chain combines TRBV24-1 with TRBJ2-3, with D perhaps given as TRBD1 or TRBD2 (5 bases each). This CDR3 has 16 residues. The V gene's germline CDR1 is KGHDR and CDR2 SFDVKD. The CDR3 bases are TGTGTCACCAGTGATTTTAAGGGGACCCTCACAGATACGCAGTATTTT. Translating gives CVTSDFKGTLTDTQYF.

With respect to this clonotype: Sequence at one end of the junction differs from germline and may be a read error. V is TRBV6-1 and J is TRBJ2-1, with a weak D call TRBD2 (6 bases). The CDR3 is 15 residues long. Looked up from germline, CDR1 is MNHNS and CDR2 is SASEGT. CDR3 DNA sequence: TGTGCCAGCGGTGAAGAAGCGGGTGGATACAATGAGCAGTTCTTC. Its translation is CASGEEAGGYNEQFF.

On this clonotype: At one of its ends the junction is not consistent with the germline gene, which may arise from a read error. V gene TRBV6-5 combines with J gene TRBJ2-6; D might be TRBD1 (5 bases). The length of the CDR3 is 19 residues. The germline gives CDR1 MNHEY, CDR2 SVGAGI. The chain's CDR3 is CASSRPWAGPLSGANVQTF. CDR3 DNA: TGTGCCAGCAGCCGACCCTGGGCAGGGCCCTTATCTGGGGCCAACGTCCAGACTTTC.

The V and J genes are TRBV28 and TRBJ2-1; 9 positions agree with TRBD2. The germline gives CDR1 MDHEN, CDR2 SYDVKM. This CDR3 has 14 amino acids. J gave up 8 bases and V 3 bases, and 5 bases lay outside the gene matches. The CDR3 sequence is CASSFGREGDEQFF. The DNA of the CDR3 is TGTGCCAGCAGTTTCGGGCGGGAGGGCGATGAGCAGTTCTTC.

This clonotype was picked up a small number of times. This rearrangement joins TRBV20-1 to TRBJ2-1; TRBD1 is a possible D gene (7 bases). The length of the CDR3 is 11 residues. The V end lost 1 base, the J end lost 12 bases, and 10 bases lay between the germline ends. Per the germline V gene, CDR1 is DFQATT and CDR2 is SNEGSKA (reference sequence). The CDR3 spells CSARAGDRQFF. The CDR3 DNA is TGCAGTGCTAGAGCGGGGGACAGGCAGTTCTTC.

The chain recombines TRBV19 with TRBJ2-7, with 8 bases fitting TRBD2. CDR1 LNHDA and CDR2 SQIVND come from the germline V gene (reference sequence). The CDR3 length is 14 residues. J lost 5 bases, V lost 3 bases, and 6 bases had no gene match. CDR3: CASSIVAGTHEQYF. The CDR3 nucleotides read TGTGCCAGTAGTATCGTAGCGGGAACCCACGAGCAGTACTTC.

This clonotype was seen more than once but under ten times. The rearrangement links TRBV24-1 to TRBJ2-3, with D hard to call. The germline V and J ends were trimmed by 3 bases and 1 base, with 7 bases remaining between them. There are 14 residues in the CDR3. Per the germline V gene, CDR1 is KGHDR and CDR2 is SFDVKD. The CDR3 loop is CATSDPTGTDTQYF. CDR3 nucleotide sequence: TGTGCCACCAGTGATCCCACCGGCACAGATACGCAGTATTTT.

The chain employs TRBV20-1 and TRBJ2-5; D possibly corresponds to TRBD1 (6 bases). This CDR3 region has 13 residues. In germline, CDR1 is DFQATT, CDR2 SNEGSKA (reference sequence). V lost 3 bases to trimming and J lost 1 base, with 9 bases between them. In nucleotides, the CDR3 is TGCAGTGCTAGTGCCAGGGGCCAAGAGACCCAGTACTTC. Translation: CSASARGQETQYF.

This chain uses TRBV6-2 or TRBV6-3 with TRBJ2-7; TRBD2 matches at 13 bases. V dropped 4 bases and J dropped 4; count of bases not matched to a gene: 10. The CDR3 runs 17 residues. Per the germline V gene, CDR1 is MNHEY and CDR2 is SVGEGT. In nucleotides, the CDR3 is TGTGCCAGCAGTTGCTCTTTTGGACTAGCGGGAGATTACGAGCAGTACTTC. Translated, it gives CASSCSFGLAGDYEQYF.

Concerning this clonotype itself: The junction differs from germline at one of its ends, possibly a read error. The chain employs TRBV6-6 and TRBJ2-1; D is unclear. This CDR3 has 13 amino acids. CDR1 and CDR2 from the germline V gene are MNHNY and SVGAGI (reference sequence). CDR3 coding DNA: TGTGCCGGCAGTTTGGGCCTGTACAATGTGCAGTTCTTC. Protein product: CAGSLGLYNVQFF.

This clonotype has just a few counts. The chain joins TRBV6-1 to TRBJ1-6, with D hard to call. V was shortened by 3 bases and J by 5 bases, with 11 bases between the two germline ends. This CDR3 comprises 15 residues. Per the germline V gene, CDR1 is MNHNS and CDR2 is SASEGT. The CDR3 DNA is TGTGCCAGCAGTGACAACGGAAGGAATAATTCACCCCTCCACTTT. The encoded protein is CASSDNGRNNSPLHF.

V and J are TRBV5-6 and TRBJ2-7; no definite D call. The CDR3 sequence is 15 residues long. With 0 bases removed from V and 3 bases from J, the gap between germline ends came to 13 bases. Germline assignment: CDR1 SGHDT and CDR2 YYEEEE. The CDR3, as DNA: TGTGCCAGCAGCTTGGAACCCACTCACTACTACGAGCAGTACTTC. Encoded protein: CASSLEPTHYYEQYF.

The chain recombines TRBV10-3 with TRBJ2-1, with D possibly being TRBD1 (6 bases). V lost 2 bases, J lost 7 bases, and 12 bases lay in between. The CDR3 loop spans 14 amino acids. Germline V gene data show CDR1 as ENHRY and CDR2 as SYGVKD. The CDR3, as DNA: TGTGCCATCAGTGAGCCGCTCCAGGGGAATGAGCAGTTCTTC. It codes for CAISEPLQGNEQFF.

Comment on this clonotype: Without the conserved terminal phenylalanine or tryptophan, this CDR3 likely stems from a read error. V and J are TRBV6-5 and TRBJ2-1; D is tentatively TRBD1 or TRBD2 (5 bases each). V was cut by 6 bases and J by 9 bases, with 18 bases left in between. Looked up from germline, CDR1 is MNHEY and CDR2 is SVGAGI. The length of the CDR3 is 14 residues. CDR3 loop: CASRLGLGVFEQFL. The CDR3 DNA sequence: TGTGCCAGCAGACTCGGGTTGGGGGTCTTTGAGCAGTTCTTA.

The CDR3 protein is CASHEQDVRKETDREYF. For the CDR3, the DNA is TGTGCCAGCCACGAACAGGACGTGAGGAAGGAGACAGATAGGGAGTATTTT. This chain connects TRBV6-5 to TRBJ2-3; maybe TRBD1 (5 bases). The CDR3 runs 17 residues. Trimming left V 8 bases short and J 13 bases short, with 34 bases between. Looked up from germline, CDR1 is MNHEY and CDR2 is SVGAGI.

About this clonotype: Given a much more abundant clone one base away, this may be a read error. The chain is built from TRBV29-1 and TRBJ1-2; tentative D call: TRBD1 (5 bases). The CDR3 runs to 13 residues. Germline lookup yields CDR1 SQVTM and CDR2 ANQGSEA. CDR3 coding DNA: TGCAGCGTCCGATCAGGGTGCGCCTATGGCTACATCTTC. Protein sequence: CSVRSGCAYGYIF.

Note on this clonotype: Just one base apart from a much larger clone, this may be a read error. The rearrangement joins TRBV7-9 to TRBJ2-3, with 8 bases lining up with TRBD1. The trim removed 3 bases at V and 3 bases at J, leaving 5 bases unmatched. The CDR3 sequence is 15 residues long. Germline V lookup: CDR1 SEHNR, CDR2 FQNEAQ (reference sequence). CDR3 residues: CASSLRTGSTDTQYF. The CDR3, as DNA: TGTGCCAGCAGCTTGCGGACAGGGAGTACAGATACGCAGTATTTT.

Points on this clonotype: Compared with germline, one end of the junction differs, possibly owing to a read error. The chain has TRBV4-2 and TRBJ1-1; no definite D call. CDR1 and CDR2 (germline): LGHNA, YNFKEQ. The CDR3 is made up of 15 amino acids. The CDR3 region is CASGHEAAMNTEAFF. CDR3 nucleotides: TGTGCCAGCGGCCATGAGGCAGCCATGAATACTGAAGCTTTCTTT.

The rearrangement joins TRBV15 to TRBJ1-6, with 7 bases matching TRBD1. CDR3 length: 15 residues. Germline V gene data show CDR1 as LNHNV and CDR2 as YYDKDF (reference sequence). V shed 1 base, J shed 8 bases, and the junction held 5 bases outside the gene matches. CDR3 sequence reads: CATSRVDRVYSPLHF. CDR3 sequence (DNA): TGTGCCACCAGCAGAGTAGACAGGGTTTATTCACCCCTCCACTTT.

This clonotype has at least ten counts. The CDR3 protein is CASSTGQGVSYEQYF. In nucleotides, the CDR3 is TGTGCCAGCAGCACTGGACAGGGTGTCTCCTACGAGCAGTACTTC. J is TRBJ2-7 and V is TRBV9, with 8 nucleotides matching TRBD1. The CDR3 covers 15 residues. The junction had 6 bases not matched to a gene; V was cut back by 4 bases and J by 0 bases. Germline CDR1 and CDR2: SGDLS and YYNGEE.

This clonotype was found a few times. This may be a read error: a much more frequent sequence differs by one nucleotide. The CDR3 DNA reads TGTGCCAGCAGTGAACGGGCAGGGCTCTACGACGAGCAGTACTTC. Translating it yields CASSERAGLYDEQYF. This sequence joins TRBV25-1 and TRBJ2-7; TRBD1 might be the D (5 bases). CDR3 length equals 15 residues. Trimming cost V 2 bases and J 5 bases, with 16 bases left between them. Germline V gene lookup returns CDR1 MGHDK and CDR2 SYGVNS.

On this clonotype itself: At one end the junction does not follow the germline gene, possibly because of a read error. The rearrangement uses TRBV4-1 and TRBJ2-6; perhaps D is TRBD1 or TRBD2 (5 bases each). The germline V gene has CDR1 MGHRA and CDR2 YSYEKL. This CDR3 comprises 17 residues. The CDR3 spells CANSQEGLGSGTNVLTF. The CDR3 DNA follows: TGCGCCAACAGCCAAGAGGGGTTGGGGTCTGGGACCAACGTCCTGACTTTC.

Of note for this clonotype: Given a much more abundant clone one base away, this may be a read error. This rearrangement joins TRBV28 to TRBJ2-1; TRBD1 or TRBD2 may be the D gene (5 bases each). The CDR3 has 12 amino acids. Germline CDR1 MDHEN, CDR2 SYDVKM. Trimming pared 8 bases from V and 9 bases from J, leaving 14 bases between. CDR3 in amino acids: CASQGRGFEQFF. Here the CDR3 DNA reads TGTGCCAGCCAGGGACGGGGTTTTGAGCAGTTCTTC.

This clonotype was observed many times. This chain joins TRBV28 and TRBJ2-1; 11 positions agree with TRBD2. After removal of 2 bases from V and 6 bases from J, the junction contained 0 bases not matched to a gene. CDR1 is MDHEN, CDR2 SYDVKM, per germline. This CDR3 has 14 residues. As DNA, the CDR3 is TGTGCCAGCAGTTTAGGGACTAGCGGCAATGAGCAGTTCTTC. It translates to CASSLGTSGNEQFF. Together with reference TRBV28 and TRBJ2-1, the CDR3 gives the full variable domain: DVKVTQSSRYLVKRTGEKVFLECVQDMDHENMFWYRQDPGLGLRLIYFSYDVKMKEKGDIPEGYSVSREKKERFSLILESASTNQTSMYLCASSLGTSGNEQFFGPGTRLTVL.

About this clonotype: One end of the junction is discordant with germline, which a read error may explain. This chain links TRBV6-1 with TRBJ1-6; D gene uncertain. The CDR3 runs to 15 residues. Germline lookup yields CDR1 MNHNS and CDR2 SASEGT. CDR3 coding DNA: TGTGCCAGCAGTGACAACGGAAGGAATAATTCATCCCTCCACTTT. Amino acid sequence: CASSDNGRNNSSLHF.

For this clonotype: At one end the junction does not follow the germline gene, possibly because of a read error. The rearrangement links TRBV6-1 to TRBJ2-7; D tentatively reads TRBD1 or TRBD2 (7 bases each). The CDR3 extends over 16 amino acids. Germline CDR1 reads MNHNS; CDR2 reads SASEGT. The CDR3, as DNA: TGTTCCAGCAGTGAGGATCCAGGGGGGGGCTCCTACGAGCGGTACTTC. It specifies CSSSEDPGGGSYERYF.

On this clonotype: This clone may be a read error of a much larger clone one base away. The chain's CDR3 is CASSLATRSPFHF. CDR3 sequence (DNA): TGTGCCAGCAGCTTAGCGACAAGGTCACCCTTCCACTTT. This rearrangement joins TRBV7-8 to TRBJ1-6; D remains ambiguous. The CDR3 has 13 residues. Germline V gene sequence: CDR1 SGHVS, CDR2 FQNEAQ.

To note about this clonotype: Mismatch with germline at one junction end may stem from a read error. The rearrangement uses TRBV28 and TRBJ2-1; TRBD1 or TRBD2 may be the D gene (7 bases each). This CDR3 has 14 residues. CDR1 is MDHEN, CDR2 SYDVKM, per germline. DNA of the CDR3: TGCGCCAGCAGTTTTTCCAGGGGGGGGGATGGGCAGTTCTTC. Its protein product is CASSFSRGGDGQFF.

With regard to this clonotype: A read error is possible here, since a much larger clone lies one base away. The V and J genes are TRBV11-2 and TRBJ2-2, with D possibly being TRBD1 (5 bases). Trimming pared 5 bases from V and 7 bases from J, leaving 14 bases between. CDR1 is SGHAT, CDR2 FQNNGV, per germline. This CDR3 has 14 residues. Here the CDR3 DNA reads TGTGCCAGCAGCACAGACTCGGACATCGGGGAGCTGTTTTTT. It yields the protein CASSTDSDIGELFF.

About this clonotype itself: The CDR3 ends on some other residue instead of the conserved phenylalanine or tryptophan, so this is likely a read error. The V and J genes are TRBV6-1 and TRBJ2-1, with 16 bases fitting TRBD2. CDR3 length: 19 residues. Germline V gene sequence: CDR1 MNHNS, CDR2 SASEGT. The CDR3 sequence is CANSPRTGPGLAGGNEQFY. Written as DNA, the CDR3 is TGTGCCAACAGTCCACGGACAGGGCCGGGACTAGCGGGAGGGAATGAGCAGTTCTAC.